This passage covers 10 T cell receptor beta chains from one sample sequenced in a study of T-cell reconstitution after alpha-beta-depleted transplantation in children. Using unique molecular identifiers, the investigators prepared the TCRbeta library. Using its own MiXCR run on the PCR reads, TCRdb lists one record per CDR3 protein. The table has roughly 280,000 distinct CDR3 sequences, around 10% seen once. The material was peripheral blood, obtained 180 days after TCRalphabeta/CD19-depleted stem cell transplant. The receptors were sampled from a male patient aged 2-9 years who had a stem cell transplant for chronic granulomatous disease, so the T cells may come from the graft donor.

This clonotype was observed a handful of times. This rearrangement joins TRBV5-4 to TRBJ2-7; D perhaps matches TRBD1 (6 bases). Trimming removed 0 bases from V and 4 bases from J, with 14 bases in between. The CDR3 runs 15 residues. The germline V gene has CDR1 SGHNT and CDR2 YYREEE (reference sequence). CDR3 nucleotides: TGTGCCAGCAGCTTGGATCCAGGGGTCCAGTACGAGCAGTACTTC. The encoded protein is CASSLDPGVQYEQYF.

This clonotype was found many times. V is TRBV20-1 and J is TRBJ2-1, with no clear D. This CDR3 is built from 13 residues. With 5 bases removed from V and 0 bases from J, the gap between germline ends came to 8 bases. CDR1 is DFQATT, CDR2 SNEGSKA, per germline (reference sequence). CDR3 region: CSAPKNSYNEQFF. CDR3 DNA: TGCAGTGCTCCCAAAAACTCCTACAATGAGCAGTTCTTC.

This clonotype was detected many times. CDR3 in amino acids: CSARDGQGGETQYF. DNA for the CDR3: TGCAGTGCTAGAGATGGGCAGGGCGGGGAGACCCAGTACTTC. V gene TRBV20-1 combines with J gene TRBJ2-5; the D call may be TRBD1 or TRBD2 (5 bases each). The CDR3 covers 14 residues. With 0 bases removed from V and 5 bases from J, the gap between germline ends came to 13 bases. The germline V gene has CDR1 DFQATT and CDR2 SNEGSKA (reference sequence).

This clonotype was recorded at least ten times. The genes are TRBV29-1 and TRBJ2-7; 8 nucleotides match TRBD2. This CDR3 has 16 amino acids. V gave up 1 base and J gave up 3 bases; unmatched junction bases: 11. Germline-derived CDR1 and CDR2 are SQVTM and ANQGSEA. CDR3 nucleotides: TGCAGCGTTGAAGTAACGGGAGGGGGGATAAGCTACGAGCAGTACTTC. This codes for CSVEVTGGGISYEQYF.

This clonotype was recorded at least ten times. J is TRBJ2-1 and V is TRBV12-3 or TRBV12-4; D remains ambiguous. The CDR3 extends over 14 amino acids. V was clipped by 3 bases and J by 2 bases, with 8 bases between them. CDR3 DNA sequence: TGTGCCAGCAGTTTGGTCAATCCCTACAATGAGCAGTTCTTC. It yields the protein CASSLVNPYNEQFF.

In its sample, this clonotype was seen many times. The chain couples TRBV7-8 to TRBJ2-1; 8 positions agree with TRBD2. The CDR3 runs to 18 residues. Germline V CDR1 and CDR2: SGHVS, FQNEAQ. V lost 1 base and J lost 0; bases outside the gene matches: 8. The CDR3 DNA follows: TGTGCCAGCAGCTTAGTCGGTAGCGGGGCAAGCTCCTACAATGAGCAGTTCTTC. This encodes CASSLVGSGASSYNEQFF.

The chain combines TRBV20-1 with TRBJ2-3, with D hard to call. V lost 4 bases to trimming and J lost 0 bases, with 11 bases between them. CDR3 length: 14 residues. Germline-derived CDR1 and CDR2 are DFQATT and SNEGSKA (reference sequence). The CDR3 nucleotides are TGCAGTGCTAAGATAGGGCCCAGCACAGATACGCAGTATTTT. This sequence encodes CSAKIGPSTDTQYF.

This clonotype turned up a few times. V usage is TRBV15 and J usage is TRBJ1-2; 7 positions match TRBD1. V dropped 0 bases and J dropped 4; count of bases not matched to a gene: 8. The CDR3 length is 16 residues. Germline CDR1 LNHNV, CDR2 YYDKDF (reference sequence). The CDR3 DNA follows: TGTGCCACCAGCAGAGAAGGGGGCAGGACCACCTATGGCTACACCTTC. Its translation: CATSREGGRTTYGYTF.

In its sample, this clonotype was seen many times. Germline and junction disagree at one end, which may indicate a read error. The V call is TRBV6-1, the J call TRBJ2-2, with D maybe TRBD2 (5 bases). CDR3 length equals 15 residues. CDR1 and CDR2 from the germline V gene are MNHNS and SASEGT. Here the CDR3 reads CASTEAGLNTGELFF. Written as DNA, the CDR3 is TGTGCCAGCACTGAAGCAGGACTGAACACCGGGGAGCTGTTTTTT.

CDR3 nucleotide sequence: TGTGCCAGCAGTGTTGAGAGTTTCACAGATACGCAGTATTTT. It specifies CASSVESFTDTQYF. J is TRBJ2-3 and V is TRBV6-4; D gene ambiguous. This CDR3 is 14 amino acids long. V was cut by 4 bases and J by 2 bases, with 10 bases left in between. CDR1 and CDR2 from the germline V gene are MRHNA and SNTAGT.